A single sample gave rise to the 5 T cell receptor beta chains below, sequenced in a study of blood T cell repertoires in COVID-19 (dated by TCRdb to 2020 to 2021). Library generation was performed with the immunoSEQ multiplex PCR assay. TCRdb limited this immuneACCESS table to in-frame rearrangements with V and J called. A share of clones is missing; checked studies link under half to unresolved V genes, and the rest is unexplained. The sample table records around 320,000 clones; around 89% of these occur just once. The biggest ten clones account for more than 6.5% of the sample. Sequences were obtained from peripheral blood. The receptors were sampled from a woman aged 30 to 39 who had recovered from COVID-19.

The rearrangement joins TRBV2 to TRBJ2-1; 10 bases match TRBD1. Trimming cost V 4 bases and J 2 bases; bases outside gene matches: 11. CDR3 length equals 18 residues. Germline CDR1 and CDR2: SNHLY and FYNNEI. As DNA, the CDR3 is TGTGCCAGCAGTGCACGACCGGGACAGGGGAACCCCTACAATGAGCAGTTCTTC. This encodes CASSARPGQGNPYNEQFF.

The V and J genes are TRBV7-9 and TRBJ1-1, with D possibly being TRBD1 (5 bases). Germline values: CDR1 SEHNR, CDR2 FQNEAQ (reference sequence). The CDR3 is 13 amino acids. V lost 11 bases, J lost 4 bases, and 17 bases lay in between. CDR3 loop: CAVRAGWTTEAFF. The CDR3 region has the DNA TGTGCCGTACGGGCAGGGTGGACCACTGAAGCTTTCTTT.

The J gene is TRBJ2-6, the V gene TRBV30; D may be TRBD1 (5 bases). The CDR3 has 14 amino acids. Trimming stripped 0 bases from V and 11 bases from J, with 14 bases between. Germline values: CDR1 GTSNPN, CDR2 SVGIG (reference sequence). The CDR3 nucleotides are TGTGCCTGGAGTGTAGCAGGGCTCGGTGACGTCCTGACTTTC. It yields the protein CAWSVAGLGDVLTF.

The chain is built from TRBV19 and TRBJ1-5, with 10 bases identical to TRBD1. Germline values: CDR1 LNHDA, CDR2 SQIVND (reference sequence). The V segment lost 3 bases and the J segment 6 bases; nucleotides outside the gene matches: 5. The CDR3 sequence is 15 residues long. The CDR3 loop reads CASSIRDRGGQPQHF. DNA of the CDR3: TGTGCCAGTAGTATCCGGGACAGGGGAGGTCAGCCCCAGCATTTT.

This chain connects TRBV18 to TRBJ2-3; 7 positions match TRBD1. Germline lookup yields CDR1 KGHSH and CDR2 LQKENI. CDR3 size: 16 residues. Losses at the gene ends were 1 base for V and 2 bases for J; bases not matched to a gene: 6. The CDR3 DNA reads as TGTGCCAGCTCACCACGCCGGGACAGCGACACAGATACGCAGTATTTT. This encodes CASSPRRDSDTDTQYF.